This T cell receptor beta chain was observed in a study of T-cell memory formation after mild COVID-19. General study findings and limits: Some SARS-CoV-2-responding clones were already detected in memory before infection. Whether day 37 second-wave clones are SARS-CoV-2-specific was not confirmed. Clones that contracted from day 15 to 85 were balanced CD4/CD8, while later expanders leaned CD4+.

Unmatched junction bases numbered 11, after V lost 8 bases and J lost 0 bases. CDR3 length equals 16 residues. The germline CDR1 and CDR2 sequences are MNHEY and SVGEGT. This clonotype has just a few counts. The antigen remains unidentified. 5'RACE, which relied on constant-segment primers, yielded TCR alpha and TCR beta cDNA libraries carrying sample barcodes and UMIs. TCRdb reprocessed the 5' RACE reads with MiXCR, giving one entry per CDR3 protein. The sample lists 470,000 or so distinct CDR3 sequences; 18% were seen once. Sequencing was carried out using PBMCs or a T cell subset sorted from them (not recorded which). V gene TRBV6-2 or TRBV6-3 combines with J gene TRBJ2-7; the match to TRBD2 covers 9 bases. This clonotype was obtained from an adult woman who had mild COVID-19 (a few samples of this study predate the infection). Cell type and time point are not known. The CDR3 sequence: CASQHFAGGSSYEQYF. In DNA, the CDR3 is TGTGCCAGCCAACACTTCGCGGGGGGGAGCTCCTACGAGCAGTACTTC.